These 4 T cell receptor beta chains originate from one sample sequenced in a study of T-cell memory formation after mild COVID-19. TCRdb analysed the 5' RACE reads with MiXCR anew, one entry per CDR3 protein. Seen here are approximately 480,000 distinct CDR3 sequences, about 18% observed once, and the top ten hold 9% to 15%. The sample taken for sequencing was PBMCs or a T cell subset sorted from them (not recorded which). These receptors were obtained from an adult woman who had mild COVID-19 (a few samples of this study predate the infection). Cell type and time point are not known.

The V gene is TRBV4-3, the J gene TRBJ1-4; 9 nucleotides match TRBD1. The CDR3 runs to 18 residues. The J segment lost 8 bases and the V segment lost 0 bases, leaving 13 bases of the junction unmatched. Germline assignment: CDR1 LGHNA and CDR2 YSLEER. The chain's CDR3 is CASSQETFPGQGSEKLFF. For the CDR3, the DNA is TGCGCCAGCAGCCAAGAGACATTTCCGGGACAGGGTTCCGAAAAACTGTTTTTT.

This clonotype was seen a few times. The rearrangement uses TRBV7-2 and TRBJ1-5, with D hard to call. Germline V lookup: CDR1 SGHTA, CDR2 FQGNSA. This CDR3 has 16 residues. V lost 1 base and J lost 0, with 10 bases in between. CDR3 in amino acids: CASSLGRPYSNQPQHF. CDR3 nucleotides: TGTGCCAGCAGCTTAGGGAGACCCTATAGCAATCAGCCCCAGCATTTT.

In this sample, this clonotype turned up a few times. V is TRBV7-2 and J is TRBJ2-3, with 7 positions matching TRBD1. Germline trimming cut 0 bases from V and 6 bases from J; bases unmatched to any gene: 3. The CDR3 runs to 14 residues. From germline, CDR1 is SGHTA and CDR2 FQGNSA. The CDR3 loop is CASSLATTGDTQYF. The CDR3 region has the DNA TGTGCCAGCAGCTTAGCGACGACAGGGGATACGCAGTATTTT.

The J gene is TRBJ1-4, the V gene TRBV25-1; weak D call: TRBD1 (6 bases). Per the germline V gene, CDR1 is MGHDK and CDR2 is SYGVNS. V lost 1 base and J 8 bases, leaving 11 bases between the germline ends. CDR3 size: 14 residues. CDR3: CASSESRGVEKLFF. CDR3 nucleotides: TGTGCCAGCAGTGAATCCAGGGGAGTAGAAAAACTGTTTTTT. Full variable domain (remainder filled in from reference TRBV25-1 and TRBJ1-4): EADIYQTPRYLVIGTGKKITLECSQTMGHDKMYWYQQDPGMELHLIHYSYGVNSTEKGDLSSESTVSRIRTEHFPLTLESARPSHTSQYLCASSESRGVEKLFFGSGTQLSVL.